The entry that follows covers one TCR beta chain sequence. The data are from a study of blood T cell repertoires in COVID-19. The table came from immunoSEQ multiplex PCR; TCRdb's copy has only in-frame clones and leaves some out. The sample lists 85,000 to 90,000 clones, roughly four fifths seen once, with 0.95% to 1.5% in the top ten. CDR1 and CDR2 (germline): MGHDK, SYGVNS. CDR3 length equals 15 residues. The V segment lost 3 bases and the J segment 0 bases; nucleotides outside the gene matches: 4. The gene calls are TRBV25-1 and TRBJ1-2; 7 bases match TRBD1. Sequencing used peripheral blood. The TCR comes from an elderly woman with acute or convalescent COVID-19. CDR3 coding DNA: TGTGCCAGCAGTGATATGACAGGGTCTAACTATGGCTACACCTTC. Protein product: CASSDMTGSNYGYTF.